This T cell receptor beta chain was obtained from a study of blood T cell repertoires in COVID-19. The CDR3 loop spans 16 amino acids. Germline V gene data show CDR1 as SGHNT and CDR2 as YYREEE (reference sequence). V lost 2 bases and J lost 1; bases outside the gene matches: 5. Per the original data handling: Reference gene primer amplification in the assay estimated nucleated cell counts. Clones were sequenced by immunoSEQ multiplex PCR, and TCRdb holds only the in-frame ones, with some missing. V, J and clone size reflect that table, while D and trimming were determined from the DNA. The table shows more than 300,000 clones, with approximately 90% occurring only once.

The source material was PBMCs or T cells enriched from blood (not recorded which). The J gene is TRBJ2-2, the V gene TRBV5-4, with 7 bases lining up with TRBD1. The receptor comes from a woman younger than 45 who had been exposed to COVID-19. This CDR3 reads CASSFDPGGNTGELFF. CDR3 sequence (DNA): TGTGCCAGCAGCTTTGACCCAGGGGGGAACACCGGGGAGCTGTTTTTT.